This T cell receptor (beta chain) was sequenced during a study of T cell responses to AZD1222 COVID-19 vaccine. General observations from the study: Sampling captured repertoires only after the peak T cell response.

On this clone itself: Its antigen is still unknown.

Germline V gene sequence: CDR1 MDHEN, CDR2 SYDVKM. This CDR3 is built from 14 residues. V shed 6 bases and J 5 bases; nucleotides not matched to a gene: 9. The protocol was immunoSEQ multiplex PCR, while the TCRdb copy is restricted to in-frame clones and leaves out a portion. The data show 150,000 to 200,000 clones, 90% to 95% seen once. The sample in question was peripheral blood, obtained on day 0 of AZD1222 vaccination. The chain couples TRBV28 to TRBJ1-2; 7 bases are shared with TRBD1. The origin of this receptor is an adult in good health. The CDR3 reads CASRYQGGVYGYTF. As DNA, the CDR3 is TGTGCCAGCAGGTATCAGGGGGGAGTTTATGGCTACACCTTC.